Here is one TCR beta chain with its context. These data come from a study of human T cells and chemical hapten exposure. Time point: patch test 2, 6 weeks after DPC sensitization. Treatment described: therapeutic diphenylcyclopropenone sensitization with weekly scalp DPC. The study drew its donors from alopecia patients who were 18 to 70 years old and suitable for DPC. Each CDR3 protein gets one entry after TCRdb re-called the RACE reads with MiXCR. The table records approximately 110,000 distinct CDR3 sequences, less than 10% of them present only once. This clonotype originated in a woman in her thirties or forties with alopecia areata. Some clones in this sample may be carry-over from other donors' samples. Source: whole blood, taken in connection with sensitization to the hapten diphenylcyclopropenone (DPC).

The CDR3 spells CASSQDSGANVLTF. CDR3 in DNA: TGCGCCAGCAGCCAAGATAGTGGGGCCAACGTCCTGACTTTC. The chain carries TRBV4-3 and TRBJ2-6; no clear D. The germline CDR1 and CDR2 sequences are LGHNA and YSLEER. V lost 0 bases to trimming and J lost 3 bases, with 3 bases between them. The CDR3 spans 14 residues.